One sample yielded the 16 T cell receptor beta chains listed below, sequenced in a study of cytomegalovirus exposure and HLA in healthy donors. Produced via immunoSEQ multiplex PCR; TCRdb's table is partial and in-frame only. Of over 120,000 clones listed, 85% to 90% were seen once; the top ten hold around 6%. What was sequenced was PBMCs. The receptors come from a woman in her 30s in good health and CMV-seropositive.

The chain couples TRBV9 to TRBJ2-1; 7 nucleotides align to TRBD2. CDR1 and CDR2 from the germline V gene are SGDLS and YYNGEE. The V and J ends lost 4 bases and 6 bases, in that order; junction bases with no gene match: 7. The CDR3 extends over 14 amino acids. The CDR3 spells CASSRGELGNEQFF. CDR3 nucleotide sequence: TGTGCCAGCAGCCGGGGGGAGTTAGGCAATGAGCAGTTCTTC.

This chain joins TRBV6-6 and TRBJ1-5; D is uncertain. Trimming removed 1 base from V and 2 bases from J, with 6 bases in between. The CDR3 length is 14 residues. Germline CDR1 MNHNY, CDR2 SVGAGI (reference sequence). The CDR3 DNA is TGTGCCAGCAGTTACTTGTCTGGCAATCAGCCCCAGCATTTT. As protein: CASSYLSGNQPQHF.

V usage is TRBV28 and J usage is TRBJ2-2, with 8 bases lining up with TRBD2. The V and J ends lost 0 bases and 6 bases, in that order; junction bases with no gene match: 9. Looked up from germline, CDR1 is MDHEN and CDR2 is SYDVKM. This CDR3 is built from 17 residues. DNA of the CDR3: TGTGCCAGCAGTTTATGGGCGGGAGGTGGGAAGGCCGGGGAGCTGTTTTTT. Amino acid sequence: CASSLWAGGGKAGELFF.

The chain has TRBV4-2 and TRBJ2-2; maybe TRBD2 (7 bases). The CDR3 totals 15 residues. V lost 4 bases, J lost 7 bases, and 16 bases lay in between. Germline CDR1 and CDR2: LGHNA and YNFKEQ. CDR3 sequence: CASSRHYREGGELFF. In nucleotides, the CDR3 is TGTGCCAGCAGCCGTCATTACAGGGAGGGCGGGGAGCTGTTTTTT.

The chain combines TRBV7-9 with TRBJ2-5, with 9 bases fitting TRBD2. Germline-derived CDR1 and CDR2 are SEHNR and FQNEAQ (reference sequence). Trimming cost V 5 bases and J 5 bases; bases outside gene matches: 12. The CDR3 runs 16 residues. CDR3 nucleotides: TGTGCCAGCAGCCCAAAGAGGACTAGCGCTGGGGAGACCCAGTACTTC. Translated: CASSPKRTSAGETQYF.

V is TRBV29-1 and J is TRBJ2-1; tentatively, D is TRBD2 (6 bases). The CDR3 loop spans 12 amino acids. V lost 7 bases, J lost 7 bases, and 14 bases lay in between. The germline CDR1 and CDR2 sequences are SQVTM and ANQGSEA. CDR3 sequence: CSALAGGNEQFF. The CDR3 DNA sequence: TGCAGCGCCTTGGCTGGAGGGAATGAGCAGTTCTTC.

The chain carries TRBV27 and TRBJ2-7, with 8 bases that match TRBD2. Trimming at V came to 3 bases and at J to 2 bases, leaving 6 bases not matched to a gene. CDR3 length equals 15 residues. The germline V gene encodes CDR1 MNHEY and CDR2 SMNVEV (reference sequence). The CDR3 DNA sequence: TGTGCCAGCAGTTTGAGTACTAGCGGCCCCTACGAGCAGTACTTC. Translating gives CASSLSTSGPYEQYF.

The CDR3 sequence is CASSLHRGTNTGELFF. CDR3 nucleotides: TGTGCCAGCAGTTTACACAGGGGGACGAACACCGGGGAGCTGTTTTTT. This chain links TRBV28 with TRBJ2-2, with 8 bases aligning to TRBD1. CDR3 length equals 16 residues. V shed 2 bases and J 0 bases; nucleotides not matched to a gene: 2. Germline-derived CDR1 and CDR2 are MDHEN and SYDVKM.

The rearrangement uses TRBV27 and TRBJ1-2; 7 bases line up with TRBD1. Germline values: CDR1 MNHEY, CDR2 SMNVEV (reference sequence). The CDR3 sequence is 17 residues long. Trimming cost V 0 bases and J 3 bases; bases outside gene matches: 10. The CDR3 reads CASSLSKIRGPHYGYTF. CDR3 DNA sequence: TGTGCCAGCAGTTTATCGAAAATTAGGGGGCCTCACTATGGCTACACCTTC.

The chain couples TRBV15 to TRBJ1-5, with D perhaps matching TRBD1 (5 bases). This CDR3 has 15 amino acids. V lost 0 bases and J lost 4, with 10 bases in between. Germline V gene lookup returns CDR1 LNHNV and CDR2 YYDKDF (reference sequence). DNA of the CDR3: TGTGCCACCAGCAGAGATACAGGTCGGAATCAGCCCCAGCATTTT. Amino acids: CATSRDTGRNQPQHF.

The chain joins TRBV28 to TRBJ1-5; D uncertain. This CDR3 region has 18 residues. Germline V lookup: CDR1 MDHEN, CDR2 SYDVKM. V dropped 5 bases and J dropped 0 bases, with 20 bases sitting between them. The CDR3 loop reads CASSSPRTDPFSNQPQHF. As DNA, the CDR3 is TGTGCCAGCAGTAGCCCTAGGACTGATCCATTTAGCAATCAGCCCCAGCATTTT.

V gene TRBV6-1 combines with J gene TRBJ1-3, with D maybe TRBD1 (5 bases). Trimming cost V 4 bases and J 0 bases, with 16 bases left between them. Germline V lookup: CDR1 MNHNS, CDR2 SASEGT. This CDR3 has 17 residues. The CDR3 nucleotides read TGTGCCAGCAGTGCCCGCGGGGCCAGAAGCTCTGGAAACACCATATATTTT. It codes for CASSARGARSSGNTIYF.

This clone has only one observation. The chain links TRBV6-5 to TRBJ2-7; tentatively, D is TRBD2 (6 bases). Germline CDR1 reads MNHEY; CDR2 reads SVGAGI. V lost 6 bases, J lost 0 bases, and 12 bases lay in between. The CDR3 consists of 14 residues. CDR3 protein: CASSPDGSSYEQYF. Written as DNA, the CDR3 is TGTGCCAGCAGCCCGGACGGGAGCTCCTACGAGCAGTACTTC.

Ten or more counts support this clone. The chain uses TRBV6-4 and TRBJ2-2; D may be TRBD1 (6 bases). V was shortened by 3 bases and J by 6 bases, with 11 bases between the two germline ends. From germline, CDR1 is MRHNA and CDR2 SNTAGT. The CDR3 contains 14 residues. In DNA form, the CDR3 reads TGTGCCAGCAGTGAGGGACAAGACTCCGGGGAGCTGTTTTTT. It translates to CASSEGQDSGELFF.

The chain uses TRBV6-1 and TRBJ2-5; TRBD2 might be the D (7 bases). This CDR3 spans 14 amino acids. The germline V gene has CDR1 MNHNS and CDR2 SASEGT. Trimming cost V 5 bases and J 4 bases, with 14 bases left between them. The CDR3 region is CASSNPGGRETQYF. CDR3 DNA sequence: TGTGCCAGCAGTAACCCGGGGGGCCGAGAGACCCAGTACTTC.

This clone was observed a single time. The chain has TRBV5-1 and TRBJ2-2, with D perhaps TRBD1 (6 bases). The CDR3 sequence is 15 residues long. The V end lost 4 bases, the J end lost 5 bases, and 15 bases lay between the germline ends. Germline CDR1 SGHRS, CDR2 YFSETQ. The CDR3 reads CASSRGSELTGELFF. The DNA for the CDR3 is TGCGCCAGCAGCAGGGGGAGCGAGTTGACCGGGGAGCTGTTTTTT.